The T cell receptor (beta chain) under discussion was sequenced for a study of blood T cell repertoires in COVID-19. Study-wide background: Spain, Italy and the United States supplied samples that represented acute and convalescent COVID-19.

Original analysis: Amplification of reference gene primers was used by the study to estimate nucleated cell counts. The protocol was immunoSEQ multiplex PCR, while the TCRdb copy is restricted to in-frame clones and leaves out a portion. V and J calls and clone size are given by that table; D and trimming were obtained from the DNA. Of about 200,000 clones in the sample, 80% to 90% are singletons; the top ten hold approximately 6.1%. From germline, CDR1 is SGHRS and CDR2 YFSETQ. This CDR3 has 14 amino acids. Deletions cut 2 bases from V and 5 bases from J, with 12 bases between. The rearrangement joins TRBV5-1 to TRBJ2-3, with a weak D call TRBD2 (5 bases). The material sequenced was peripheral blood. The clonotype comes from a man at least 80 years old with acute or convalescent COVID-19. CDR3 residues: CASSFRRGRDTQYF. As DNA, the CDR3 is TGCGCCAGCAGCTTCCGTAGAGGGAGAGATACGCAGTATTTT.